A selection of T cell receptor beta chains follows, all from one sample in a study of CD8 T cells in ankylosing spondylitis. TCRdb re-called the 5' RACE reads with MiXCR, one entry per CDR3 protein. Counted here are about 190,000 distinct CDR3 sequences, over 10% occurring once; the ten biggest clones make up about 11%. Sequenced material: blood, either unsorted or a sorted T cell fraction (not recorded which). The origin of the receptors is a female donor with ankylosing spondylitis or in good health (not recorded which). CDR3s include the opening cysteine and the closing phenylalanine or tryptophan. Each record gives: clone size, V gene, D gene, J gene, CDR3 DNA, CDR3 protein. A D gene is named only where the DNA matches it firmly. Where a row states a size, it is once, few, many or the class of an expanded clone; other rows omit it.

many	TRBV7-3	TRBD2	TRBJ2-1	TGTGCCAGCAGCTCTCGGGGACTAGCGGGAAGGTTTAATGAGCAGTTCTTC	CASSSRGLAGRFNEQFF
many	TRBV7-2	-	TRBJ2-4	TGTGCCAGCAGCCCAGGACAGCAAAACAAAAACATTCAGTACTTC	CASSPGQQNKNIQYF
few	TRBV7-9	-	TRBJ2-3	TGTGCCAGCAGTCCTAGGGCGGATACGCAGTATTTT	CASSPRADTQYF
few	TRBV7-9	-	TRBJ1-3	TGTGCCAGCCGTACGGGCCCCGGGCCTAGGCCTGGAAACACCATATATTTT	CASRTGPGPRPGNTIYF
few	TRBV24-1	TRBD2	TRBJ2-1	TGTGCCACCAGTGATTCGCGGGGCTACGGGAGGGTCTACAATGAGCAGTTCTTC	CATSDSRGYGRVYNEQFF
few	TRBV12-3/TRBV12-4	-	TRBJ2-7	TGTGCCAGCGGGGCCGGCTACGAGCAGTACTTC	CASGAGYEQYF
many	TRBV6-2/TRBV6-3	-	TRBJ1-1	TGTGCCAGCATGCGGCAGGCGGGGAATGAAGCTTTCTTT	CASMRQAGNEAFF
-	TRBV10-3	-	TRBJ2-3	TGTGCCATCACGGATAGCGGTAGCACAGATACGCAGTATTTT	CAITDSGSTDTQYF
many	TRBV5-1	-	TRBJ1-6	TGCGCCAGCAGCTTGGCGGGAAGTAATTCACCCCTCCACTTT	CASSLAGSNSPLHF
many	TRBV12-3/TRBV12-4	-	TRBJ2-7	TGTGCCAGCAGCCGGGACTTGGGGCACGAGCAGTACTTC	CASSRDLGHEQYF
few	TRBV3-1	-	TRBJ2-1	TGTGCCAGCAGCCAAGAAGGGGGTTTCAATGAGCAGTTCTTC	CASSQEGGFNEQFF
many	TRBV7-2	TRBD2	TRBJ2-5	TGTGCCAGCAGCCGAGAGGGCGCGGGAGGGCAAGAGACCCAGTACTTC	CASSREGAGGQETQYF
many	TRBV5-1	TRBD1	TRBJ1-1	TGCGCCAGCAGCTCCCAGGGGGCTCCGTATAATGAAGCTTTCTTT	CASSSQGAPYNEAFF
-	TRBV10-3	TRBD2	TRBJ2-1	TGTGCCATCAGGGGGGGACTAGCGGGCTCGGAGCAGTTCTTC	CAIRGGLAGSEQFF
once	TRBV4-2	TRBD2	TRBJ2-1	TGTGCCAGCAGCCGCCTCGCGGGGGGGGGCAGCTCCTACAATGAGCAGTTCTTC	CASSRLAGGGSSYNEQFF
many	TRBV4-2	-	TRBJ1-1	TGTGCCAGCAGCCAAGATCTATCGGCCGCGCAGGGGACTGAAGCTTTCTTT	CASSQDLSAAQGTEAFF
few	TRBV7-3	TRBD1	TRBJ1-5	TGTGCCAGCATCCCGGGACAGGGGATAGATAGGGCCCAGCATTTT	CASIPGQGIDRAQHF
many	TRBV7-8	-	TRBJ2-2	TGTGCCAGCAGCCCCCGGCGGCTCGGATCCGGGGAGCTGTTTTTT	CASSPRRLGSGELFF
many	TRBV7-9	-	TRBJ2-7	TGTGCCAGCAGCTTCTCTACCGGTTATTCCTACGAGCAGTACTTC	CASSFSTGYSYEQYF
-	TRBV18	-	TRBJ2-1	TGTGCCAGCTCAGTCGGGAGCAGGGAGCAGTTCTTC	CASSVGSREQFF
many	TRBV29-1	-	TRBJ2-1	TGCAGCGTTGAAGATGGGCTAGTCCGGAGTGAGCAGTTCTTC	CSVEDGLVRSEQFF
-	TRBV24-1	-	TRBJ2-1	TGTGCCACCAGTGACCCCCGGTTCTCCTACAATGAGCAGTTCTTC	CATSDPRFSYNEQFF
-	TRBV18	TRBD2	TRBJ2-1	TGTGCCAGCTCACCACCCAGCGGGAGCTACAATGAGCAGTTCTTC	CASSPPSGSYNEQFF
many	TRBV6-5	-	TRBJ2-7	TGTGCCAGCAGTTATAGACAGGCCTCCTACGAGCAGTACTTC	CASSYRQASYEQYF
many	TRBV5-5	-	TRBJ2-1	TGTGCCAGCAGCTCGATGAACGCGGGTGAGCAGTTCTTC	CASSSMNAGEQFF
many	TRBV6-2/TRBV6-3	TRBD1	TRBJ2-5	TGTGCCAGCAGGCGGGACAGGGGAACCCTCCAAGAGACCCAGTACTTC	CASRRDRGTLQETQYF
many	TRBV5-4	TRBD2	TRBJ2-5	TGTGCCAGCAGCTCCGGGACCGCTAGCGGGAGTCTCCGGGGGTTAGAGACCCAGTACTTC	CASSSGTASGSLRGLETQYF
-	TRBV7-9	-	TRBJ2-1	TGTGCCAGCGGGGATGGGGGGCTCGGTGAGCAGTTCTTC	CASGDGGLGEQFF
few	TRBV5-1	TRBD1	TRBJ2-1	TGCGCCAGCAGCTGGGACAGCGGCGCATCCTACAATGAGCAGTTCTTC	CASSWDSGASYNEQFF
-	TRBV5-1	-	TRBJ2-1	TGCGCCAGCAGCTTGAGGTCCTGGACGGGGACCCGTTTTGAGCAGTTCTTC	CASSLRSWTGTRFEQFF
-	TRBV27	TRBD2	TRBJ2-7	TGTGCCAGCAGTTTATCGGGCGGGAGGCGTCCCTACGAGCAGTACTTC	CASSLSGGRRPYEQYF
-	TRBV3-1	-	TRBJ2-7	TGTGCCAGCAGGGACGCGTGGGGGGACGTTGCCGAGCAGTACTTC	CASRDAWGDVAEQYF
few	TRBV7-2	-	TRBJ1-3	TGTGCCAGCAGCTTAGTATCTTCGGACACCATATATTTT	CASSLVSSDTIYF
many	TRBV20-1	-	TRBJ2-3	TGCAGTGCTAGAGATTCTGGAGATACGCAGTATTTT	CSARDSGDTQYF
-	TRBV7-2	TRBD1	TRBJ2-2	TGTGCCAGCACCAGCCACCCAGGGGGCGGCAACACCGGGGGGCTGTTTTTT	CASTSHPGGGNTGGLFF
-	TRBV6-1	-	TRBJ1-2	TGTGCCAGCAGAAAATCCGGGGTTAACTATGGCTACACCTTC	CASRKSGVNYGYTF
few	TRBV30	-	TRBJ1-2	TGTGCCTCCACGGATACAGGCCCCTTCGGCTACACCTTC	CASTDTGPFGYTF
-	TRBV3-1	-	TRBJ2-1	TGTGCCAGCAGCCAAGGTCTAGGTGGGGCTTACAATGAGCAGTTCTTC	CASSQGLGGAYNEQFF
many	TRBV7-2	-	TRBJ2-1	TGTGCCAGCAGCCCCCGTAGGAATGAGCAGTTCTTC	CASSPRRNEQFF
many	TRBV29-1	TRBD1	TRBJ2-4	TGCAGCGCCGGACAGGGGGCGAAAAACATTCAGTACTTC	CSAGQGAKNIQYF
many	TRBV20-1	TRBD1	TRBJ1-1	TGCAGTGCTAGAGCCCCAGGGACAGGGGAACGCGCCGCTGAAGCTTTCTTT	CSARAPGTGERAAEAFF
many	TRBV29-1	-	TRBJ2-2	TGCAGCGTTGGGGGGAGACTAGCGAACACCGGGGAGCTGTTTTTT	CSVGGRLANTGELFF
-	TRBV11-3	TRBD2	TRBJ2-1	TGTGCCAGCAGCCTCGGGACTAGCGGGAGAAGTGAGCAGTTCTTC	CASSLGTSGRSEQFF
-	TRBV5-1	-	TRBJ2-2	TGCGCCAGCAGCCCTTCGCCAGCGAACACCGGGGAGCTGTTTTTT	CASSPSPANTGELFF
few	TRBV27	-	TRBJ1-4	TGTGCCAGCAGTACCGCACAAGGTCTTGGGGTTCAAAAACTGTTTTTT	CASSTAQGLGVQKLFF
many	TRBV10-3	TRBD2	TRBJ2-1	TGTGCCATCAATCGACTAGCGGGCTCCTACAATGAGCAGTTCTTC	CAINRLAGSYNEQFF
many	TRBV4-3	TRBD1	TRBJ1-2	TGCGCCAGCAGCCAAGGGACATTAACAGGGGGCCTTAACTATGGCTACACCTTC	CASSQGTLTGGLNYGYTF
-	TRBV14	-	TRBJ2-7	TGTGCCAGCAGCCAACTAGGGGTCGAGCAGTACTTC	CASSQLGVEQYF
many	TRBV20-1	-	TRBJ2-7	TGCAGTGCGAACCGGGAGCTTTACGAGCAGTACTTC	CSANRELYEQYF
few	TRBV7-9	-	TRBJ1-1	TGTGCCAGCAGCCGACAGCAGGGAGTACAAGCTTTCTTT	CASSRQQGVQAFF
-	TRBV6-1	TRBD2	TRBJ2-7	TGTGCCAGCAGTCAACTAGCGGGAGTCTATGAGCAGTACTTC	CASSQLAGVYEQYF
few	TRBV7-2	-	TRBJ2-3	TGTGCCAGCAGCTTTGTTGGGGCGACCCCCGTAATGGGTACGCAGTATTTT	CASSFVGATPVMGTQYF
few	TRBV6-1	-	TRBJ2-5	TGTGCCAGCAGTGACGACGAGACCCAGTACTTC	CASSDDETQYF